A single sample is the source of the 25 T cell receptor beta chains below, sequenced in a study of T cells in Graves' hyperthyroidism and ophthalmopathy. Amplification yielded TCR beta CDR3 regions, with RNA transcripts as the source. First-round RT-PCR of the TCR CDR3 relied on the HTBI primer set. TCRdb fed the multiplex PCR reads into MiXCR, producing one record per CDR3 protein. The table shows around 450,000 distinct CDR3 sequences, with 15% to 19% occurring only once. Source material: blood. The receptors originated from a woman younger than 30 with Graves' hyperthyroidism.

This clonotype came up a few times. At one end the junction does not follow the germline gene, possibly because of a read error. This chain connects TRBV28 to TRBJ1-5; D remains ambiguous. The CDR3 runs to 13 residues. From germline, CDR1 is MDHEN and CDR2 SYDVKM. The CDR3 sequence: CTSKQYSNQPQHF. DNA for the CDR3: TGTACCAGCAAGCAGTATAGCAATCAGCCCCAGCATTTT.

This clonotype has a handful of counts. The chain is built from TRBV24-1 and TRBJ1-2; D is undetermined. The CDR3 length is 12 residues. Trimming cost V 5 bases and J 1 base, with 4 bases left between them. Germline V gene lookup returns CDR1 KGHDR and CDR2 SFDVKD. CDR3 residues: CATSVGNYGYTF. The CDR3 DNA is TGTGCCACCAGTGTAGGTAACTATGGCTACACCTTC.

This clonotype was seen repeatedly, ten times or more. The chain recombines TRBV11-2 with TRBJ1-2, with TRBD1 matching over 11 bases. V lost 3 bases to trimming and J lost 2 bases; unmatched junction nucleotides: 8. CDR1 SGHAT and CDR2 FQNNGV come from the germline V gene. The CDR3 spans 17 residues. The CDR3 nucleotides read TGTGCCAGCAGCTTCAGGAACCGGGACAGGGGGAACTATGGCTACACCTTC. This codes for CASSFRNRDRGNYGYTF.

About this clonotype: This may come from a read error, since a much larger clone is one base off. The chain links TRBV29-1 to TRBJ1-2; 7 nucleotides agree with TRBD1. The CDR3 is made up of 15 amino acids. Per germline, CDR1 SQVTM and CDR2 ANQGSEA. The DNA of the CDR3 is TGCAGCGCTGACAACAGGGGCGCGGCTAAGTATGGCTACACCTTC. Protein product: CSADNRGAAKYGYTF.

This clonotype was seen ten or more times. The rearrangement joins TRBV9 to TRBJ2-3, with 8 bases lining up with TRBD2. The V gene's germline CDR1 is SGDLS and CDR2 YYNGEE. Trimming at V came to 4 bases and at J to 2 bases, leaving 18 bases not matched to a gene. CDR3 size: 19 residues. DNA of the CDR3: TGTGCCAGCAGCATACCGAACTCAGGACTAGCTGTCTCCACAGATACGCAGTATTTT. Amino acids: CASSIPNSGLAVSTDTQYF. The entire variable domain, with the rest obtained from reference TRBV9 and TRBJ2-3, is as follows: DSGVTQTPKHLITATGQRVTLRCSPRSGDLSVYWYQQSLDQGLQFLIQYYNGEERAKGNILERFSAQQFPDLHSELNLSSLELGDSALYFCASSIPNSGLAVSTDTQYFGPGTRLTVL.

This clonotype was detected many times. The chain joins TRBV5-1 to TRBJ2-7; the D gene is possibly TRBD1 (5 bases). The CDR3 totals 16 residues. The germline V gene encodes CDR1 SGHRS and CDR2 YFSETQ. Trimming removed 0 bases from V and 3 bases from J, with 16 bases in between. DNA of the CDR3: TGCGCCAGCAGCTTGGCCGGCAGGGAATTTTTCTACGAGCAGTACTTC. Its translation: CASSLAGREFFYEQYF.

The rearrangement joins TRBV20-1 to TRBJ2-3, with 15 bases aligning to TRBD2. The CDR3 has 19 amino acids. The germline V gene encodes CDR1 DFQATT and CDR2 SNEGSKA (reference sequence). V lost 3 bases to trimming and J lost 4 bases; unmatched junction nucleotides: 14. The CDR3 loop is CSARVVAGGLAGGADTQYF. In nucleotides, the CDR3 is TGCAGTGCTAGGGTGGTAGCGGGGGGACTAGCGGGGGGCGCAGATACGCAGTATTTT.

The chain uses TRBV12-3 or TRBV12-4 and TRBJ2-5, with D possibly being TRBD1 (6 bases). This CDR3 comprises 16 residues. Trimming cost V 4 bases and J 2 bases, with 17 bases left between them. The CDR3 loop is CASSSYLTGEQETQYF. CDR3 bases: TGTGCCAGCAGTTCCTACCTGACAGGAGAGCAAGAGACCCAGTACTTC.

This clonotype showed up many times. The chain couples TRBV20-1 to TRBJ1-1; D is ambiguous. Trimming left V 5 bases short and J 1 base short, with 5 bases between. The CDR3 sequence is 11 residues long. The germline V gene encodes CDR1 DFQATT and CDR2 SNEGSKA (reference sequence). CDR3 in amino acids: CSAAKNTEAFF. CDR3 nucleotide sequence: TGCAGTGCTGCAAAGAACACTGAAGCTTTCTTT.

This clonotype was recorded at least ten times. This rearrangement joins TRBV7-9 to TRBJ1-4, with D hard to call. CDR3 length: 13 residues. Germline V gene lookup returns CDR1 SEHNR and CDR2 FQNEAQ (reference sequence). V was shortened by 3 bases and J by 5 bases, with 7 bases between the two germline ends. This chain's CDR3 is CASSFDPNEKLFF. The DNA of the CDR3 is TGTGCCAGCAGCTTCGACCCGAATGAAAAACTGTTTTTT.

This clonotype was recorded at least ten times. The chain has TRBV10-1 and TRBJ1-1; no definite D call. V was trimmed by 2 bases and J by 5 bases, leaving 12 bases between them. The length of the CDR3 is 14 residues. Per germline, CDR1 WNHNN and CDR2 SYGVQD (reference sequence). The chain's CDR3 is CASSERQSQTEAFF. CDR3 sequence (DNA): TGCGCCAGCAGTGAGCGGCAGTCGCAAACTGAAGCTTTCTTT.

The chain recombines TRBV7-9 with TRBJ2-2; D is perhaps TRBD2 (5 bases). The V end lost 6 bases, the J end lost 7 bases, and 12 bases lay between the germline ends. The CDR3 length is 13 residues. The germline CDR1 and CDR2 sequences are SEHNR and FQNEAQ (reference sequence). The CDR3 is CASRPTSVGELFF. DNA of the CDR3: TGTGCCAGCAGGCCAACTAGTGTCGGGGAGCTGTTTTTT.

The chain employs TRBV20-1 and TRBJ1-4; D not certain. The CDR3 contains 14 residues. V was clipped by 4 bases and J by 2 bases, with 11 bases between them. Germline CDR1 is DFQATT and CDR2 is SNEGSKA (reference sequence). This CDR3 reads CSATGRATNEKLFF. CDR3 in DNA: TGCAGTGCTACCGGACGTGCCACTAATGAAAAACTGTTTTTT.

The V gene is TRBV2, the J gene TRBJ2-3; the match to TRBD2 covers 13 bases. Per the germline V gene, CDR1 is SNHLY and CDR2 is FYNNEI. This CDR3 spans 15 amino acids. Trimming cost V 6 bases and J 4 bases; bases outside gene matches: 4. The CDR3 DNA reads TGTGCCAGCAGACGACTAGCGGGGGGCGCAGATACGCAGTATTTT. This gives the protein CASRRLAGGADTQYF.

The chain is built from TRBV3-1 and TRBJ2-1, with 7 bases that match TRBD2. This CDR3 is 13 amino acids long. After removal of 6 bases from V and 8 bases from J, the junction contained 7 bases not matched to a gene. Per germline, CDR1 LGHDT and CDR2 YNNKEL (reference sequence). The CDR3 region has the DNA TGTGCCAGCAGAGGGAGGGTGGCAGATGAGCAGTTCTTC. This translates into CASRGRVADEQFF.

At least ten counts were recorded for this clonotype. The chain combines TRBV2 with TRBJ1-5, with 9 bases lining up with TRBD1. Germline CDR1 is SNHLY and CDR2 is FYNNEI. The trim removed 9 bases at V and 7 bases at J, leaving 19 bases unmatched. The CDR3 has 17 residues. CDR3 in DNA: TGTGCCAGGAGCGCCACCCAGCCGGGACAGGGTAGCCAGCCCCAGCATTTT. Protein sequence: CARSATQPGQGSQPQHF. Full variable domain (missing parts from reference TRBV2 and TRBJ1-5): EPEVTQTPSHQVTQMGQEVILRCVPISNHLYFYWYRQILGQKVEFLVSFYNNEISEKSEIFDDQFSVERPDGSNFTLKIRSTKLEDSAMYFCARSATQPGQGSQPQHFGDGTRLSIL.

This clonotype showed up many times. This sequence joins TRBV2 and TRBJ1-6; the D is unclear. Between the trimmed V and J ends, which lost 6 bases and 10 bases, there was a span of 19 bases. The CDR3 runs 15 residues. Germline V CDR1 and CDR2: SNHLY, FYNNEI. The CDR3 region has the DNA TGTGCCAGCAGGGTAGAGGGTACTGGTAAATCACCCCTCCACTTT. Translating gives CASRVEGTGKSPLHF.

In this sample, this clonotype turned up many times. The chain uses TRBV5-1 and TRBJ1-1; no firm D call. With 0 bases removed from V and 0 bases from J, the gap between germline ends came to 9 bases. Germline V gives CDR1 SGHRS, CDR2 YFSETQ. The CDR3 is 15 amino acids. CDR3 sequence: CASSLGQNMNTEAFF. The CDR3 DNA reads as TGCGCCAGCAGCTTGGGCCAAAACATGAACACTGAAGCTTTCTTT.

The chain carries TRBV19 and TRBJ1-1; D perhaps matches TRBD1 (5 bases). The CDR3 is made up of 15 amino acids. The germline gives CDR1 LNHDA, CDR2 SQIVND (reference sequence). Trimming cost V 6 bases and J 2 bases, with 16 bases left between them. The CDR3 DNA reads TGTGCCAGTAGGCAGGGAGTATTGGTCAACACTGAAGCTTTCTTT. This encodes CASRQGVLVNTEAFF. Supplemented by reference TRBV19 and TRBJ1-1, the full variable domain reads DGGITQSPKYLFRKEGQNVTLSCEQNLNHDAMYWYRQDPGQGLRLIYYSQIVNDFQKGDIAEGYSVSREKKESFPLTVTSAQKNPTAFYLCASRQGVLVNTEAFFGQGTRLTVV.

V and J are TRBV29-1 and TRBJ2-7; D is unresolved. The CDR3 covers 12 residues. V shed 7 bases and J shed 3 bases, with 13 bases lying between them. CDR1 is SQVTM, CDR2 ANQGSEA, per germline. The CDR3 DNA is TGCAGCGCCGGAACGAGTTTCTACGAGCAGTACTTC. Residues: CSAGTSFYEQYF.

The chain combines TRBV20-1 with TRBJ2-3; D is perhaps TRBD2 (5 bases). Per germline, CDR1 DFQATT and CDR2 SNEGSKA (reference sequence). CDR3 length: 15 amino acids. V was shortened by 1 base and J by 1 base, with 12 bases between the two germline ends. The chain's CDR3 is CSARVRGRGTDTQYF. The DNA for the CDR3 is TGCAGTGCTAGAGTCCGAGGGCGTGGCACAGATACGCAGTATTTT.

In its sample, this clonotype was seen a few times. The chain combines TRBV3-1 with TRBJ2-3; D possibly matches TRBD1 or TRBD2 (5 bases each). This CDR3 is built from 17 residues. V lost 4 bases, J lost 1 base, and 18 bases lay in between. Germline assignment: CDR1 LGHDT and CDR2 YNNKEL (reference sequence). CDR3 amino acids: CASSPTGASPGTDTQYF. The CDR3 region has the DNA TGTGCCAGCAGCCCTACCGGGGCTTCGCCAGGCACAGATACGCAGTATTTT.

This chain connects TRBV9 to TRBJ2-7; D is undetermined. This CDR3 has 16 residues. V gave up 0 bases and J gave up 3 bases, with 16 bases separating them. Germline V gene sequence: CDR1 SGDLS, CDR2 YYNGEE. CDR3 coding DNA: TGTGCCAGCAGCGTAGAGAGGCGGTTAATATTCTACGAGCAGTACTTC. It translates to CASSVERRLIFYEQYF.

There are many counts of this clonotype. The V gene is TRBV18, the J gene TRBJ1-1; no clear D. The V end lost 6 bases, the J end lost 4 bases, and 6 bases lay between the germline ends. The germline CDR1 and CDR2 sequences are KGHSH and LQKENI. This CDR3 has 11 amino acids. CDR3 amino acids: CASSSPTEAFF. The CDR3 DNA reads TGTGCCAGCTCTTCCCCCACTGAAGCTTTCTTT.

The chain links TRBV9 to TRBJ1-1, with D possibly TRBD1 on 5 matching bases. Trimming removed 0 bases from V and 0 bases from J, with 12 bases in between. Germline V gene lookup returns CDR1 SGDLS and CDR2 YYNGEE. CDR3 length equals 16 residues. The CDR3 spells CASSVGSGGMNTEAFF. CDR3 nucleotide sequence: TGTGCCAGCAGCGTAGGAAGCGGGGGTATGAACACTGAAGCTTTCTTT.